This is a list of T cell receptor beta chains from one sample in a study of neoadjuvant anti-PD-1 for oral cavity cancer. Sequencing was performed with immunoSEQ multiplex PCR; in TCRdb, only in-frame clones are kept and a portion is missing. Counted here are some 10,000 clones, around three fifths occurring once; the ten biggest clones make up around 7.8%. The input for sequencing was tumor tissue, taken after nivolumab (anti-PD-1) treatment. Receptors originate from a person aged 35-79 years with oral cavity squamous cell carcinoma. CDR3s include the opening cysteine and the closing phenylalanine or tryptophan. The D gene is left open where the match is weak. Clone size is shown for a subset of rows, as once, few, many or a class of expanded clone.

v_call: TRBV27
clone_size: NA
j_call: TRBJ2-7
d_call: TRBD1
cdr3_aa: CASRRDRGKSPEQYF
cdr3_nt: TGTGCCAGCAGAAGAGACAGGGGGAAATCTCCCGAGCAGTACTTC

v_call: TRBV7-8
clone_size: few
j_call: TRBJ1-1
d_call: NA
cdr3_aa: CASSPWQATEAFF
cdr3_nt: TGTGCCAGCAGCCCCTGGCAGGCCACTGAAGCTTTCTTT

v_call: TRBV19
clone_size: NA
j_call: TRBJ2-2
d_call: NA
cdr3_aa: CASSPGLDTGELFF
cdr3_nt: TGTGCCAGTAGTCCGGGACTTGACACCGGGGAGCTGTTTTTT

v_call: TRBV12-5
clone_size: NA
j_call: TRBJ2-5
d_call: NA
cdr3_aa: CASGLAGGRETQYF
cdr3_nt: TGTGCTAGTGGTTTGGCCGGGGGCCGGGAGACCCAGTACTTC

v_call: TRBV7-8
clone_size: NA
j_call: TRBJ1-3
d_call: NA
cdr3_aa: CASSSLFRGDGNTIYF
cdr3_nt: TGTGCCAGCAGCTCCCTTTTCAGGGGTGACGGAAACACCATATATTTT

v_call: TRBV7-9
clone_size: NA
j_call: TRBJ2-7
d_call: TRBD2
cdr3_aa: CASSSRTSLGLAGDEQYF
cdr3_nt: TGTGCCAGCAGCTCTAGGACGAGTCTCGGACTAGCGGGAGACGAGCAGTACTTC

v_call: TRBV4-2
clone_size: NA
j_call: TRBJ2-1
d_call: TRBD2
cdr3_aa: CASSQDIAGGGAIYNEQFF
cdr3_nt: TGTGCCAGCAGCCAAGATATCGCGGGCGGGGGGGCTATCTACAATGAGCAGTTCTTC

v_call: TRBV28
clone_size: NA
j_call: TRBJ2-1
d_call: TRBD2
cdr3_aa: CASSSSGRPYNEQFF
cdr3_nt: TGTGCCAGCAGCTCCAGCGGGAGACCCTACAATGAGCAGTTCTTC

v_call: TRBV5-8
clone_size: NA
j_call: TRBJ1-2
d_call: TRBD1
cdr3_aa: CASPPQGKDGYTF
cdr3_nt: TGTGCCAGCCCCCCACAGGGGAAGGATGGCTACACCTTC

v_call: TRBV4-1
clone_size: few
j_call: TRBJ2-1
d_call: NA
cdr3_aa: CASSQEGGRNTEQFF
cdr3_nt: TGCGCCAGCAGCCAAGAAGGAGGGAGGAACACTGAGCAGTTCTTC

v_call: TRBV7-9
clone_size: NA
j_call: TRBJ1-4
d_call: TRBD1
cdr3_aa: CASSLQGAKDEKLFF
cdr3_nt: TGTGCCAGCAGCTTACAGGGGGCCAAAGATGAAAAACTGTTTTTT

v_call: TRBV18
clone_size: NA
j_call: TRBJ2-3
d_call: NA
cdr3_aa: CASSPFTDTQYF
cdr3_nt: TGTGCCAGCTCACCCTTCACAGATACGCAGTATTTT

v_call: TRBV4-1
clone_size: NA
j_call: TRBJ2-1
d_call: TRBD2
cdr3_aa: CASSQARTSAYNEQFF
cdr3_nt: TGCGCCAGCAGCCAAGCGAGGACTAGCGCCTACAATGAGCAGTTCTTC

v_call: TRBV7-2
clone_size: NA
j_call: TRBJ2-1
d_call: NA
cdr3_aa: CASSLTISPDNEQFF
cdr3_nt: TGTGCCAGCAGCTTAACAATCTCTCCCGACAATGAGCAGTTCTTC

v_call: TRBV7-2
clone_size: NA
j_call: TRBJ1-1
d_call: NA
cdr3_aa: CASSLELNTEAFF
cdr3_nt: TGTGCCAGCAGCTTAGAATTGAACACTGAAGCTTTCTTT

v_call: TRBV11-1
clone_size: NA
j_call: TRBJ2-2
d_call: TRBD2
cdr3_aa: CASSLAMIAGTSTGELFF
cdr3_nt: TGTGCCAGCAGCTTAGCGATGATAGCGGGGACTTCGACCGGGGAGCTGTTTTTT

v_call: TRBV6-5
clone_size: NA
j_call: TRBJ1-1
d_call: NA
cdr3_aa: CASSYRGGLGNTEAFF
cdr3_nt: TGTGCCAGCAGTTATAGGGGGGGGCTAGGAAACACTGAAGCTTTCTTT

v_call: TRBV27
clone_size: NA
j_call: TRBJ1-2
d_call: TRBD1
cdr3_aa: CARNTGTGENYGYTF
cdr3_nt: TGTGCCAGGAATACCGGGACAGGGGAGAACTATGGCTACACCTTC

v_call: TRBV5-1
clone_size: NA
j_call: TRBJ2-1
d_call: NA
cdr3_aa: CASSEVYNEQFF
cdr3_nt: TGCGCCAGCAGCGAAGTATACAATGAGCAGTTCTTC

v_call: TRBV7-9
clone_size: NA
j_call: TRBJ1-1
d_call: NA
cdr3_aa: CASSNLALGFEAFF
cdr3_nt: TGTGCCAGCAGCAACTTGGCCCTGGGATTTGAAGCTTTCTTT

v_call: TRBV7-8
clone_size: NA
j_call: TRBJ1-1
d_call: NA
cdr3_aa: CASSPGGDTEAFF
cdr3_nt: TGTGCCAGCAGCCCTGGGGGGGACACTGAAGCTTTCTTT

v_call: TRBV28
clone_size: once
j_call: TRBJ2-1
d_call: TRBD2
cdr3_aa: CASSRHPGLVSNEQFF
cdr3_nt: TGTGCCAGCAGCCGGCATCCGGGACTAGTTTCCAATGAGCAGTTCTTC

v_call: TRBV7-3
clone_size: NA
j_call: TRBJ1-6
d_call: NA
cdr3_aa: CASSSLRGSSYNSPLHF
cdr3_nt: TGTGCCAGCAGCTCACTACGGGGGAGCTCCTATAATTCACCCCTCCACTTT

v_call: TRBV5-6
clone_size: NA
j_call: TRBJ1-1
d_call: TRBD1
cdr3_aa: CASSRDRGNTEAFF
cdr3_nt: TGTGCCAGCAGCCGGGACAGGGGGAACACTGAAGCTTTCTTT

v_call: TRBV7-9
clone_size: NA
j_call: TRBJ1-1
d_call: NA
cdr3_aa: CASSLDPTTEAFF
cdr3_nt: TGTGCCAGCAGCTTAGACCCTACCACTGAAGCTTTCTTT

v_call: TRBV5-8
clone_size: NA
j_call: TRBJ2-3
d_call: NA
cdr3_aa: CASSLFISGRFSSTDTQYF
cdr3_nt: TGTGCCAGCAGCTTGTTTATTAGCGGCAGATTTTCTAGCACAGATACGCAGTATTTT

v_call: TRBV7-9
clone_size: few
j_call: TRBJ2-1
d_call: NA
cdr3_aa: CASAPQPGAGNEQFF
cdr3_nt: TGTGCCAGCGCTCCGCAGCCTGGGGCGGGGAATGAGCAGTTCTTC

v_call: TRBV4-2
clone_size: NA
j_call: TRBJ2-5
d_call: NA
cdr3_aa: CASSQDLARLAQYF
cdr3_nt: TGTGCCAGCAGCCAAGATTTAGCTAGGCTGGCCCAGTACTTC

v_call: TRBV5-4
clone_size: NA
j_call: TRBJ1-1
d_call: NA
cdr3_aa: CASSLNTEAFF
cdr3_nt: TGTGCCAGCAGCTTGAACACTGAAGCTTTCTTT

v_call: TRBV5-1
clone_size: NA
j_call: TRBJ2-1
d_call: TRBD1
cdr3_aa: CASSLEQGLYNEQFF
cdr3_nt: TGCGCCAGCAGCTTGGAACAGGGGCTATACAATGAGCAGTTCTTC

v_call: TRBV11-2
clone_size: NA
j_call: TRBJ2-3
d_call: NA
cdr3_aa: CASSLDHQGWKDTQYF
cdr3_nt: TGTGCCAGCAGCTTAGATCACCAGGGTTGGAAAGATACGCAGTATTTT

v_call: TRBV11-3
clone_size: NA
j_call: TRBJ1-1
d_call: NA
cdr3_aa: CASSLAGGEAFF
cdr3_nt: TGTGCCAGCAGCTTAGCGGGGGGTGAAGCTTTCTTT

v_call: TRBV5-4
clone_size: NA
j_call: TRBJ2-5
d_call: NA
cdr3_aa: CASSLKGFSAQETQYF
cdr3_nt: TGTGCCAGCAGCTTGAAGGGGTTCTCGGCTCAAGAGACCCAGTACTTC

v_call: TRBV18
clone_size: NA
j_call: TRBJ2-1
d_call: TRBD2
cdr3_aa: CASSPRMDSAGGQEQFF
cdr3_nt: TGTGCCAGCTCACCAAGGATGGACTCAGCGGGGGGGCAAGAGCAGTTCTTC

v_call: TRBV5-1
clone_size: NA
j_call: TRBJ2-3
d_call: NA
cdr3_aa: CASSLDREWADTQYF
cdr3_nt: TGCGCCAGCAGCTTGGACAGGGAATGGGCAGATACGCAGTATTTT

v_call: TRBV14
clone_size: NA
j_call: TRBJ2-3
d_call: NA
cdr3_aa: CASRISGASTDTQYF
cdr3_nt: TGTGCCAGCAGGATTAGCGGAGCTAGCACAGATACGCAGTATTTT

v_call: TRBV19
clone_size: NA
j_call: TRBJ2-2
d_call: TRBD1
cdr3_aa: CASREWDRVNGELFF
cdr3_nt: TGTGCCAGTAGAGAGTGGGACAGGGTTAACGGGGAGCTGTTTTTT

v_call: TRBV5-1
clone_size: NA
j_call: TRBJ1-6
d_call: TRBD1
cdr3_aa: CASSLGGTGGASPLHF
cdr3_nt: TGCGCCAGCAGCTTGGGGGGGACAGGGGGAGCCTCACCCCTCCACTTT

v_call: TRBV4-1
clone_size: NA
j_call: TRBJ2-2
d_call: NA
cdr3_aa: CASSLEEGRTGELFF
cdr3_nt: TGCGCCAGCAGCTTGGAGGAGGGAAGAACCGGGGAGCTGTTTTTT

v_call: TRBV5-1
clone_size: few
j_call: TRBJ2-1
d_call: TRBD1
cdr3_aa: CASSQGGDRENEQFF
cdr3_nt: TGCGCCAGCAGCCAAGGGGGGGACAGGGAGAATGAGCAGTTCTTC

v_call: TRBV7-3
clone_size: NA
j_call: TRBJ2-2
d_call: NA
cdr3_aa: CASSLYGGTPNTGELFF
cdr3_nt: TGTGCCAGCAGCTTATACGGAGGGACCCCGAACACCGGGGAGCTGTTTTTT

v_call: TRBV6-6
clone_size: NA
j_call: TRBJ2-2
d_call: NA
cdr3_aa: CASTDPRGELFF
cdr3_nt: TGTGCCAGCACGGACCCAAGGGGGGAGCTGTTTTTT

v_call: TRBV7-2
clone_size: once
j_call: TRBJ1-5
d_call: NA
cdr3_aa: CASSLRAGYSNQPQHF
cdr3_nt: TGTGCCAGCAGCTTACGAGCAGGGTATAGCAATCAGCCCCAGCATTTT

v_call: TRBV12-5
clone_size: NA
j_call: TRBJ2-5
d_call: TRBD2
cdr3_aa: CASGPHGLAGEEETQYF
cdr3_nt: TGTGCTAGTGGCCCTCACGGACTAGCGGGCGAAGAAGAGACCCAGTACTTC

v_call: TRBV5-1
clone_size: NA
j_call: TRBJ1-1
d_call: NA
cdr3_aa: CASSNSYRAWDTEAFF
cdr3_nt: TGCGCCAGCAGCAACTCTTACAGGGCGTGGGACACTGAAGCTTTCTTT

v_call: TRBV9
clone_size: once
j_call: TRBJ2-7
d_call: NA
cdr3_aa: CASSVGGKGGYEQYF
cdr3_nt: TGTGCCAGCAGCGTAGGGGGCAAAGGTGGCTACGAGCAGTACTTC